The 3 T cell receptor beta chains listed next were all sequenced from one sample in a study of T cell responses to AZD1222 COVID-19 vaccine. Sequencing was performed with immunoSEQ multiplex PCR; in TCRdb, only in-frame clones are kept and a portion is missing. The sample records about 120,000 clones, 70% to 90% being singletons. Sequencing was performed on peripheral blood, taken on day 0 of AZD1222 vaccination. The origin of the receptors is an adult in good health.

The chain carries TRBV30 and TRBJ1-2; D gene uncertain. V was pared by 4 bases and J by 3 bases, with 12 bases between. The CDR3 has 13 amino acids. CDR1 and CDR2 from the germline V gene are GTSNPN and SVGIG (reference sequence). The CDR3 spells CAWTEGKDYGYTF. In nucleotides, the CDR3 is TGTGCCTGGACCGAGGGCAAGGACTATGGCTACACCTTC.

The chain uses TRBV2 and TRBJ1-6, with TRBD1 matching over 11 bases. V was clipped by 4 bases and J by 8 bases; unmatched bases: 4. In germline, CDR1 is SNHLY, CDR2 FYNNEI. CDR3 length equals 15 residues. Here the CDR3 DNA reads TGTGCCAGCAGTGGGGACAGGGGGATAGATTCACCCCTCCACTTT. It yields the protein CASSGDRGIDSPLHF.

The chain links TRBV5-1 to TRBJ1-2, with a possible D match to TRBD1 (5 bases). Per germline, CDR1 SGHRS and CDR2 YFSETQ. This CDR3 contains 17 residues. Trimming pared 5 bases from V and 8 bases from J, leaving 28 bases between. The chain's CDR3 is CASSGGAREKAANGYTF. The CDR3, as DNA: TGCGCCAGCAGTGGAGGGGCGCGAGAGAAGGCGGCTAACGGCTACACCTTC.